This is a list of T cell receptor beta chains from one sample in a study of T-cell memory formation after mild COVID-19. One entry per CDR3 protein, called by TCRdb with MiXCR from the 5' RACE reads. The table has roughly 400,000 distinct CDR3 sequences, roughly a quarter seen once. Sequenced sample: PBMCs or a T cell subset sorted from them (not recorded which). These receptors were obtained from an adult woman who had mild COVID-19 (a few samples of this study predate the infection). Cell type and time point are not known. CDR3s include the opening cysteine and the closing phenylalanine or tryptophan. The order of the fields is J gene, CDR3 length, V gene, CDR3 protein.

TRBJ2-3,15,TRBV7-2,CASSFSNRGRDTQYF
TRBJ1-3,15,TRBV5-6,CASSLRGGSGNTIYF
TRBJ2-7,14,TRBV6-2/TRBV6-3,CASSYRESSYEQYF
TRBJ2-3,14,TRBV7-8,CASEIAGRGDTQYF
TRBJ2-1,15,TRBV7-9,CASSSPGEVYNEQFF
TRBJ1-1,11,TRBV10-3,CAISEYKEAFF
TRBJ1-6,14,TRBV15,CATSRGDRNSPLHF
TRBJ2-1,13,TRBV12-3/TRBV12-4,CASSSRQVGEQFF
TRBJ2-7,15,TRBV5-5,CASSVGDERGNEQYF
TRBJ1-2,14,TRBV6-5,CASRSDRGAYGYTF
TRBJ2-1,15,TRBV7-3,CASSLTLSTANEQFF
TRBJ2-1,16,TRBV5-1,CASSFGTPSRAYEKFF
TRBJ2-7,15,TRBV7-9,CASSSTGQGANEQYF
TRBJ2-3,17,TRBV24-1,CATSDPSTSGNTDTQYF
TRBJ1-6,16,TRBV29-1,CSAPRTGSSYNSPLHF
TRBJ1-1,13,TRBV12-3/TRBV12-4,CASRSDGNTEAFF
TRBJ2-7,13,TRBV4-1,CASSQDIGYEQYF
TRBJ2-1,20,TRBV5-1,CASSLAEASGIGGYYNEQFF
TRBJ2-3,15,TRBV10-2,CASSESSGLTDTQYF
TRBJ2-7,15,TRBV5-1,CASSFAGQAWSEQYF
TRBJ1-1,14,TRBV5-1,CASSLLTDNTEAFF
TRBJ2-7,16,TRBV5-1,CASSSPGQGNPYEQYF
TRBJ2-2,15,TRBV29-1,CSAGGGQENTGELFF
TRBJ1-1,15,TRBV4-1,CASSPRAGTNTEAFF
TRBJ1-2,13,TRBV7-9,CASTGPSGYGYTF
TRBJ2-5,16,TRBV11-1,CASSFGKAGRQETQYF
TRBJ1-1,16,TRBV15,CATSRDRGLMNTEAFF
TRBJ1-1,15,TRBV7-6,CASSFILTGEAEAFF
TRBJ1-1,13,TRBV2,CASNGEQNTEAFF
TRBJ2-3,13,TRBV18,CASSPPIRDTQYF
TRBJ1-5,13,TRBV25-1,CASSDPGYQPQHF
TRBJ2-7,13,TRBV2,CASSVRQGGKQYF
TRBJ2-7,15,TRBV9,CASSVGTGFHYEQYF
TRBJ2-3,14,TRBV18,CASSTEGTSDTQYF
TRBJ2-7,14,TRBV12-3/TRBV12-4,CASSLVSGISEQYF
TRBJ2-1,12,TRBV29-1,CSVGRSNNEQFF
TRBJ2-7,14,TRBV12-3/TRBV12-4,CACQNRDRAYEQYF
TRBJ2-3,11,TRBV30,CAWNRADTQYF
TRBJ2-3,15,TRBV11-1,CASSWGRTSGGTQYF
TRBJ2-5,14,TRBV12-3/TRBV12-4,CASSFNLAEETQYF
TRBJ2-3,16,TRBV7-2,CASSLVSGGSTDTQYF
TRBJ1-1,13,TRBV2,CASRHRMNTEAFF
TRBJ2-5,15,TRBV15,CATSRILRGRETQYF
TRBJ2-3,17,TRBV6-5,CASSRAGGAGWVDTQYF